This TCR beta chain was found in a study of blood T cells in healthy people across ages. Study-wide findings and caveats: Relative to aged donors, long-lived donors carried more naive CD4+ cells and displayed higher diversity. Diversity of TCR beta correlated strongly with naive T cell percentage.

In regard to this clonotype: The antigen remains unidentified.

The CDR3 extends over 15 amino acids. The germline V and J ends were trimmed by 4 bases and 4 bases, with 16 bases remaining between them. In germline, CDR1 is ENHRY, CDR2 SYGVKD. Primed by a sample-barcoded 5' primer and a J-beta primer mix, a second PCR proceeded for 7 to 11 cycles. Sequencing yielded, for each sample, at least 3 million paired-end reads carrying CDR3. TCRdb reanalysed the 5' RACE reads using MiXCR and keeps one entry per CDR3 protein. This sample yields 850,000 to 1,300,000 distinct CDR3 sequences, of which 45% are seen a single time; around 18% belongs to the top ten. Sequencing was carried out using blood. This chain uses TRBV10-3 with TRBJ1-2; TRBD1 is a possible D gene (5 bases). The source is a woman aged 55 to 70 in good health. The CDR3 here is CAISAQVPGGYGYTF. The CDR3 DNA reads TGTGCCATCAGTGCCCAGGTACCCGGGGGCTATGGCTACACCTTC.